This T cell receptor (beta chain) was profiled in a study of cytomegalovirus exposure and HLA in healthy donors. Notes on the study in general: Indistinguishable V segments such as TRBV6-2 and TRBV6-3 were excluded. On later analysis, the bulk of CMV-associated TCR beta chains appeared to be HLA-restricted. Previous analysis showed most TCR beta V segments were productive about 90% or about 30% of the time.

Trimming took 5 bases from V and 4 from J; bases not matched to a gene: 16. The CDR3 length is 18 residues. CDR1 and CDR2 from the germline V gene are SEHNR and FQNEAQ (reference sequence). To note about this clone: Its target is unknown.

PCR employed 60 Vbeta and 13 Jbeta primers. Here immunoSEQ multiplex PCR was the method, and the copy in TCRdb shows in-frame clones only, minus some. Found here are 100,000 or so clones, about 80% of them singletons; the top ten hold around 4%. This chain links TRBV7-9 with TRBJ1-2; 10 bases agree with TRBD1. This clonotype originated in a man between 35 and 55 years old in good health and CMV-seronegative. The specimen sequenced was PBMCs. The CDR3 spells CASSHYDGTGEFSYGYTF. DNA for the CDR3: TGTGCCAGCAGCCACTATGATGGGACAGGGGAATTTTCCTATGGCTACACCTTC.